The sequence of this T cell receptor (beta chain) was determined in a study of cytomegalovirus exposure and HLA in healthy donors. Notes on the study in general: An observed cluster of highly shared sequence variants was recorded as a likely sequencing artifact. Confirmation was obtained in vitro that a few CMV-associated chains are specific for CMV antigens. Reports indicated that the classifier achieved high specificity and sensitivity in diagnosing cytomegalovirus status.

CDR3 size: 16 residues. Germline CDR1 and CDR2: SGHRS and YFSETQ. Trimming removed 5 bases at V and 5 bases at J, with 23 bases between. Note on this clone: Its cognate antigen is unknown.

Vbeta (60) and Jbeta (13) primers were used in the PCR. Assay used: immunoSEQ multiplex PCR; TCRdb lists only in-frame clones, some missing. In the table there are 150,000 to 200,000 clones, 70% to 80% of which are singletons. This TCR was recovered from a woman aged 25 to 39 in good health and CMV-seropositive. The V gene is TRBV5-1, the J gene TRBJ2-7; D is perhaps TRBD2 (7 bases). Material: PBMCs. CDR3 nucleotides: TGCGCCAGCAGGGGAGGAGGGGGGGCTGGCTCGCACGAGCAGTACTTC. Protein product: CASRGGGGAGSHEQYF.